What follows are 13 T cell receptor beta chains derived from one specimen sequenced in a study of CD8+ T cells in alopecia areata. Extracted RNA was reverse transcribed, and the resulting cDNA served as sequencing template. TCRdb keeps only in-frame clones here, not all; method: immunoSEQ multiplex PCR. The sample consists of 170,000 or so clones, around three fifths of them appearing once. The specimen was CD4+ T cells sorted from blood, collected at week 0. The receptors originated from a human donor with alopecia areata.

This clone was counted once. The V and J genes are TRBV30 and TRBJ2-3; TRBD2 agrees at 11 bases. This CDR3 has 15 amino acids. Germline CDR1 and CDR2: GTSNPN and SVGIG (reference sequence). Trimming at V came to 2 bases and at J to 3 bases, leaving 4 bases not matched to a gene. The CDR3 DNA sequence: TGTGCCTGGAGTCGGCTAGCGGGGGGAACAGATACGCAGTATTTT. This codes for CAWSRLAGGTDTQYF.

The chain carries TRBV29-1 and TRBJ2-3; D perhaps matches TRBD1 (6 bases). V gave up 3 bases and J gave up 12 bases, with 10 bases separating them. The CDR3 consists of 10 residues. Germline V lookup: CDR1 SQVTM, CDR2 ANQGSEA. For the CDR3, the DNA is TGCAGCGTTGACAGGGGCGAACAGTATTTT. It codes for CSVDRGEQYF.

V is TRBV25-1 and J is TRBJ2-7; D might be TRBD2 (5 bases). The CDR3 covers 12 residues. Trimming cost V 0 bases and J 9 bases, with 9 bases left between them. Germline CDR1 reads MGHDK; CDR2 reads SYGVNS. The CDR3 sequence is CASSEYRGWQYF. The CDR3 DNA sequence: TGTGCCAGCAGTGAATATAGAGGGTGGCAGTACTTC.

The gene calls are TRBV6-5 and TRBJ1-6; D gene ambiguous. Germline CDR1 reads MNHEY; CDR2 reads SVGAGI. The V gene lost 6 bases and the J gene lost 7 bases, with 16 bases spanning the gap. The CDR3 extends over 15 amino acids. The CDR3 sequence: CASRGEAAANSPLHF. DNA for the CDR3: TGTGCCAGCAGGGGCGAGGCAGCTGCGAATTCACCCCTCCACTTT.

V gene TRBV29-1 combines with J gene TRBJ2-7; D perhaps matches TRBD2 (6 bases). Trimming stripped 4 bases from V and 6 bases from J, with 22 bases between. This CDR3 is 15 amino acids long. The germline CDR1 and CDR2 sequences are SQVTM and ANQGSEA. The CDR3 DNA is TGCAGCGTTGGGAGGGCGCTGGACGGTTCCAGCGAGCAGTACTTC. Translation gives CSVGRALDGSSEQYF.

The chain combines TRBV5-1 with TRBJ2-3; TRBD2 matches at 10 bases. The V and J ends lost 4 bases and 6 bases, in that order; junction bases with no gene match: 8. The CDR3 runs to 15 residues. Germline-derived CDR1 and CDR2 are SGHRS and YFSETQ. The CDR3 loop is CASSRDPGLADTQYF. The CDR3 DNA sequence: TGCGCCAGCAGCAGGGACCCGGGACTAGCGGATACGCAGTATTTT.

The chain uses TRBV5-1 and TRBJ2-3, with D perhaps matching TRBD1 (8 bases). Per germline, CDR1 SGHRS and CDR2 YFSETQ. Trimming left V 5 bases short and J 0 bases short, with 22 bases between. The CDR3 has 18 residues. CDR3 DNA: TGCGCCAGCAGAGGACAGGGACGAGCGGGGACTAGCACAGATACGCAGTATTTT. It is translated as CASRGQGRAGTSTDTQYF.

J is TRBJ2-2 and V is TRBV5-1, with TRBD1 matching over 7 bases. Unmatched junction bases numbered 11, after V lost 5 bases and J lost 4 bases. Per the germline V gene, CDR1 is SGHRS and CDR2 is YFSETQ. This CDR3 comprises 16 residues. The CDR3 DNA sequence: TGCGCCAGCAGAACAGGGGTCCAAACGGGCACCGGGGAGCTGTTTTTT. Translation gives CASRTGVQTGTGELFF.

The CDR3 DNA is TGCAGCGTTGAAGGTGCCAGCACAGATACGCAGTATTTT. This codes for CSVEGASTDTQYF. The chain employs TRBV29-1 and TRBJ2-3, with D uncertain. Germline V gives CDR1 SQVTM, CDR2 ANQGSEA. This CDR3 has 13 residues. Trimming left V 1 base short and J 0 bases short, with 5 bases between.

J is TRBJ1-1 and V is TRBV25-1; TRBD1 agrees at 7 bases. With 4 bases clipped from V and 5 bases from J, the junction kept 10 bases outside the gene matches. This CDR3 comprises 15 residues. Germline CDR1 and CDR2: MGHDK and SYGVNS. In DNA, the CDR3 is TGTGCCAGCAGTGCGAACAGGGGCGAGTGGACTGAAGCTTTCTTT. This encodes CASSANRGEWTEAFF.

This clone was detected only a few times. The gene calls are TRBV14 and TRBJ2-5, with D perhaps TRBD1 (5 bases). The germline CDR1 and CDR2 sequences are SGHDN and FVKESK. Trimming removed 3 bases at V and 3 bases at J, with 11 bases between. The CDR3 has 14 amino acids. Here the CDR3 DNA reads TGTGCCAGCAGCCACCTAGGCAGGGAAGAGACCCAGTACTTC. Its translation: CASSHLGREETQYF.

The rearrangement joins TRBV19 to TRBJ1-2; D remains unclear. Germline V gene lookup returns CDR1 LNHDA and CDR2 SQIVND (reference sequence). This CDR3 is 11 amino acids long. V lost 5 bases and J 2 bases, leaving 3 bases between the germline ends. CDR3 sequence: CASSLNYGYTF. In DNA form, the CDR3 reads TGTGCCAGTAGTCTGAACTATGGCTACACCTTC.

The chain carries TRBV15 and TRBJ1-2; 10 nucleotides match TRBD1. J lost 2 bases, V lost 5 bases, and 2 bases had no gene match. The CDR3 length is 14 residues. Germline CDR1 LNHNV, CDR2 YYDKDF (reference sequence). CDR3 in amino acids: CATSPTGGNYGYTF. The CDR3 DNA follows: TGTGCCACCAGCCCGACAGGGGGCAACTATGGCTACACCTTC. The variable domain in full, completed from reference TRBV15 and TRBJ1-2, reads DAMVIQNPRYQVTQFGKPVTLSCSQTLNHNVMYWYQQKSSQAPKLLFHYYDKDFNNEADTPDNFQSRRPNTSFCFLDIRSPGLGDTAMYLCATSPTGGNYGYTFGSGTRLTVV.